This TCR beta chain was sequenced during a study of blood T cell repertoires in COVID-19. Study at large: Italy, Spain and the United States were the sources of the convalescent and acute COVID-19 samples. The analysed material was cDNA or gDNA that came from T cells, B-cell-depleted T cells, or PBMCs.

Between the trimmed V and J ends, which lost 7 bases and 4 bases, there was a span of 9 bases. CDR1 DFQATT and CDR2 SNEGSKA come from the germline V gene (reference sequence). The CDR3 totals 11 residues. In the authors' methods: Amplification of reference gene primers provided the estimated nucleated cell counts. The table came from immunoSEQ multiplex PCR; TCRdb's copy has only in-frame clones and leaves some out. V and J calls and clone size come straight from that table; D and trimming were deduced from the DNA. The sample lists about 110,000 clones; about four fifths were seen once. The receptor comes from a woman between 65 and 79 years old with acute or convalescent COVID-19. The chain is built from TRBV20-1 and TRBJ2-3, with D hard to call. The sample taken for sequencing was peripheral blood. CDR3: CSVARADTQYF. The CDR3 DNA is TGCAGTGTAGCTAGAGCAGATACGCAGTATTTT.